These 15 T cell receptor beta chains were sequenced from one sample in a study of molecular identifiers for immune sequencing clone quantification. MiXCR, run by TCRdb on the PCR reads, gives a single entry per CDR3 protein. This table holds around 470,000 distinct CDR3 sequences, about 20% found once. Sequencing was performed on naive CD8+ T cells from blood, with Jurkat cell RNA spiked in. Specified subset: FACS-sorted CD8+CD4-CCR7+CD45RA+ naive T cells. These receptors came from a human donor in good health. Some libraries in this study had Jurkat cell RNA spiked in.

This clonotype was seen repeatedly, ten times or more. The J gene is TRBJ2-1, the V gene TRBV6-5; TRBD2 aligns across 10 bases. This CDR3 has 15 amino acids. The J segment lost 8 bases and the V segment lost 4 bases, leaving 8 bases of the junction unmatched. Per the germline V gene, CDR1 is MNHEY and CDR2 is SVGAGI. CDR3 sequence (DNA): TGTGCCAGCAGTTTGGCTAGCGGGAGATGGGATGAGCAGTTCTTC. Amino acids: CASSLASGRWDEQFF.

The chain recombines TRBV12-3 or TRBV12-4 with TRBJ2-3, with D uncertain. The CDR3 covers 18 residues. V was pared by 3 bases and J by 2 bases, with 21 bases between. The CDR3 DNA is TGTGCCAGCAGTTTCCCCGTATCCGTGTCCTCGAACACAGATACGCAGTATTTT. Its protein product is CASSFPVSVSSNTDTQYF.

The genes are TRBV20-1 and TRBJ2-3; TRBD2 agrees at 10 bases. The ends lost 2 bases at V and 4 bases at J; junction bases unmatched: 9. From germline, CDR1 is DFQATT and CDR2 SNEGSKA (reference sequence). This CDR3 has 16 amino acids. The CDR3 spells CSARPGERGGPDTQYF. The CDR3, as DNA: TGCAGTGCTAGACCTGGGGAGCGGGGGGGCCCAGATACGCAGTATTTT.

This clonotype appeared a few times. The gene calls are TRBV29-1 and TRBJ2-7; no clear D. CDR3 length: 12 amino acids. Germline-derived CDR1 and CDR2 are SQVTM and ANQGSEA. Trimming left V 6 bases short and J 4 bases short, with 13 bases between. The CDR3 DNA sequence: TGCAGCGTCAACATCGCAGGTTACGAGCAGTACTTC. It encodes CSVNIAGYEQYF.

This clonotype has ten or more counts. This rearrangement joins TRBV2 to TRBJ2-3, with 9 bases that match TRBD1. CDR1 is SNHLY, CDR2 FYNNEI, per germline. After removal of 9 bases from V and 2 bases from J, the junction contained 6 bases not matched to a gene. The CDR3 loop spans 14 amino acids. CDR3 amino acids: CASGQGTITDTQYF. Here the CDR3 DNA reads TGTGCCAGTGGACAGGGGACGATCACAGATACGCAGTATTTT. The full variable domain, its missing parts supplied by reference TRBV2 and TRBJ2-3, is EPEVTQTPSHQVTQMGQEVILRCVPISNHLYFYWYRQILGQKVEFLVSFYNNEISEKSEIFDDQFSVERPDGSNFTLKIRSTKLEDSAMYFCASGQGTITDTQYFGPGTRLTVL.

This clonotype was counted at least ten times. The chain has TRBV20-1 and TRBJ2-3; TRBD2 matches at 10 bases. CDR3 length equals 18 residues. V trimming: 3 bases; J trimming: 3 bases; junction bases outside the gene matches: 15. The germline V gene encodes CDR1 DFQATT and CDR2 SNEGSKA (reference sequence). CDR3 DNA: TGCAGTGCTAGTGGGACTAGCGTGGCCCGGACTCCTACAGATACGCAGTATTTT. It specifies CSASGTSVARTPTDTQYF.

A remark on this clonotype: A much bigger clone sits one base away, suggesting this may be a read error. This chain uses TRBV27 with TRBJ1-4; maybe TRBD1 (5 bases). Germline V gene data show CDR1 as MNHEY and CDR2 as SMNVEV (reference sequence). There are 15 residues in the CDR3. CDR3 residues: CATSPVGAEDEKLFF. The CDR3, as DNA: TGTGCCACCAGTCCCGTCGGGGCTGAGGATGAAAAACTGTTTTTT.

A remark on this clonotype: A read error may account for a junction end that differs from germline. The chain carries TRBV19 and TRBJ1-1; the D gene is possibly TRBD1 (5 bases). Germline V gene sequence: CDR1 LNHDA, CDR2 SQIVND (reference sequence). The CDR3 loop spans 11 amino acids. This CDR3 reads CASNLGTGAFF. Written as DNA, the CDR3 is TGTGCCAGTAATTTGGGGACTGGAGCTTTCTTT.

This clonotype was seen ten or more times. V is TRBV27 and J is TRBJ2-3; D not resolved. Germline lookup yields CDR1 MNHEY and CDR2 SMNVEV (reference sequence). The CDR3 is 15 residues long. The germline V and J ends were trimmed by 7 bases and 1 base, with 15 bases remaining between them. This chain's CDR3 is CASNPEFRRTDTQYF. Written as DNA, the CDR3 is TGTGCCAGCAACCCCGAGTTCCGGCGCACAGATACGCAGTATTTT.

With respect to this clonotype: One base away lies a much larger clone, so this may be a sequencing read error. The genes are TRBV3-1 and TRBJ2-4; 7 bases match TRBD1. Looked up from germline, CDR1 is LGHDT and CDR2 is YNNKEL (reference sequence). The J segment lost 11 bases and the V segment lost 0 bases, leaving 7 bases of the junction unmatched. The length of the CDR3 is 14 residues. This chain's CDR3 is CASSQDWQGDVQYF. CDR3 nucleotides: TGTGCCAGCAGCCAAGATTGGCAGGGGGACGTTCAGTACTTC.

This rearrangement joins TRBV4-1 to TRBJ2-1; 12 bases map to TRBD2. In germline, CDR1 is MGHRA, CDR2 YSYEKL. This CDR3 region has 17 residues. The V segment lost 0 bases and the J segment 4 bases; nucleotides outside the gene matches: 4. The CDR3 sequence is CASSQETGLAGYNEQFF. CDR3 coding DNA: TGCGCCAGCAGCCAAGAGACTGGACTAGCGGGATACAATGAGCAGTTCTTC.

This clonotype was picked up many times. The rearrangement uses TRBV10-3 and TRBJ2-5; tentative D call: TRBD2 (5 bases). The CDR3 contains 13 residues. Between the trimmed V and J ends, which lost 10 bases and 4 bases, there was a span of 16 bases. The germline gives CDR1 ENHRY, CDR2 SYGVKD. As DNA, the CDR3 is TGTGCCACTCGAGAGGGCAGCCGAGAGACCCAGTACTTC. Amino acids: CATREGSRETQYF.

This clonotype was seen repeatedly, ten times or more. This chain connects TRBV19 to TRBJ2-7; a weak D match, TRBD1 (6 bases). The CDR3 runs 13 residues. Germline loops: CDR1 LNHDA, CDR2 SQIVND (reference sequence). V shed 9 bases and J shed 2 bases, with 14 bases lying between them. The CDR3 DNA follows: TGTGCCAGCAGCTCCGGACAGACCTACGAGCAGTACTTC. Amino acids: CASSSGQTYEQYF.

In its sample, this clonotype was seen a few times. The chain carries TRBV6-4 and TRBJ2-7, with D unresolved. This CDR3 region has 17 residues. V was clipped by 0 bases and J by 3 bases, with 18 bases between them. CDR1 is MRHNA, CDR2 SNTAGT, per germline. The CDR3 coding sequence is TGTGCCAGCAGTGACTCGAAACCGTTCAGTGGTGTCTACGAGCAGTACTTC. It translates to CASSDSKPFSGVYEQYF.

The V gene is TRBV30, the J gene TRBJ2-7; 8 bases line up with TRBD2. The CDR3 covers 15 residues. Germline V gives CDR1 GTSNPN, CDR2 SVGIG (reference sequence). The trim removed 0 bases at V and 4 bases at J, leaving 8 bases unmatched. The CDR3, as DNA: TGTGCCTGGAGTGTATTGTCTAGCGGGTTATACGAGCAGTACTTC. Protein product: CAWSVLSSGLYEQYF. The variable domain in full, with the rest retrieved from reference TRBV30 and TRBJ2-7, is SQTIHQWPATLVQPVGSPLSLECTVEGTSNPNLYWYRQAAGRGLQLLFYSVGIGQISSEVPQNLSASRPQDRQFILSSKKLLLSDSGFYLCAWSVLSSGLYEQYFGPGTRLTVT.